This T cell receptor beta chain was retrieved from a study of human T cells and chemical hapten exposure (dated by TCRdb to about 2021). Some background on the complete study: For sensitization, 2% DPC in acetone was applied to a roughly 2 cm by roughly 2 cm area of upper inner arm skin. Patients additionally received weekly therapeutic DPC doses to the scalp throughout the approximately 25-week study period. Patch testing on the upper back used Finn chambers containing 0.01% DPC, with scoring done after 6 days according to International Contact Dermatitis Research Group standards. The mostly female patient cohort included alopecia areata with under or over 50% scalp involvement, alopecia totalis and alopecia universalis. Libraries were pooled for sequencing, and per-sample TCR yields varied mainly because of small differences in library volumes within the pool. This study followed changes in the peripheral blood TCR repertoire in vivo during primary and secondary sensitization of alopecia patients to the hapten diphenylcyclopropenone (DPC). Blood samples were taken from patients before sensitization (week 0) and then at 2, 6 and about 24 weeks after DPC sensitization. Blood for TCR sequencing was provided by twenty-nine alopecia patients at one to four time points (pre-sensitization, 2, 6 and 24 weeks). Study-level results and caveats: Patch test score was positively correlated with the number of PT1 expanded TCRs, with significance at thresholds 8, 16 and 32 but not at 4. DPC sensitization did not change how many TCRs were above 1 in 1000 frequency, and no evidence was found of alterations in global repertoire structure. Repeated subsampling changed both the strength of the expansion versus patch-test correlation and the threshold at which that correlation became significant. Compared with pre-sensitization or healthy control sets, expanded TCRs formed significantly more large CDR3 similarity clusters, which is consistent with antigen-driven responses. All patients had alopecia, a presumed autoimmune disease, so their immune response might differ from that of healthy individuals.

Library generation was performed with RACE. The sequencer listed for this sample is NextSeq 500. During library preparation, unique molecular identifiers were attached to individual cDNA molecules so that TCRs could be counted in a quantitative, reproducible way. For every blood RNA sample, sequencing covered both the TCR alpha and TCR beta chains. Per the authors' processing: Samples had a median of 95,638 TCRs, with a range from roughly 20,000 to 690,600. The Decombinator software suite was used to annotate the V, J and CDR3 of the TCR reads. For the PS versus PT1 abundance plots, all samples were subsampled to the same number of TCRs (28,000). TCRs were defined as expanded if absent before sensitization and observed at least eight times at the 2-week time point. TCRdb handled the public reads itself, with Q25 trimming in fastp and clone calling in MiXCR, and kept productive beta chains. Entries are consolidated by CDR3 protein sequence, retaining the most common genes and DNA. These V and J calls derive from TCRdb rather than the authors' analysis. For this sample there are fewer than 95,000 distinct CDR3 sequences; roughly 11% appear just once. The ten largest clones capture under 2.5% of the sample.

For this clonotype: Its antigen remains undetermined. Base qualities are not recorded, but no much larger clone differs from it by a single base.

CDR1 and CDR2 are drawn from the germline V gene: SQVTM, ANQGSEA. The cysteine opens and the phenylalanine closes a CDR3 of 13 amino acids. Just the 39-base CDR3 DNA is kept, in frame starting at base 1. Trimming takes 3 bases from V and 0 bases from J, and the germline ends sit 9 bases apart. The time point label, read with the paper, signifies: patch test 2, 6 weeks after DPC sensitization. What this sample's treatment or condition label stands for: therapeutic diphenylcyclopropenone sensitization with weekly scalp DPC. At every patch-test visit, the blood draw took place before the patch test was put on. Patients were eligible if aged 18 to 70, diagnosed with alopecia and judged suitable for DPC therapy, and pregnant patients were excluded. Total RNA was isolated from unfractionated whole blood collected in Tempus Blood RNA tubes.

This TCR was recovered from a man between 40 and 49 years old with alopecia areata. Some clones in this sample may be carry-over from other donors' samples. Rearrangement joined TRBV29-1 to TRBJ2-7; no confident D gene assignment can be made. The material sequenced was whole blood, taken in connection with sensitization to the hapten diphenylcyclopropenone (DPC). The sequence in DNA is TGCAGCGTTGAGATTAAAAGCTCCTACGAGCAGTACTTC. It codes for CSVEIKSSYEQYF.